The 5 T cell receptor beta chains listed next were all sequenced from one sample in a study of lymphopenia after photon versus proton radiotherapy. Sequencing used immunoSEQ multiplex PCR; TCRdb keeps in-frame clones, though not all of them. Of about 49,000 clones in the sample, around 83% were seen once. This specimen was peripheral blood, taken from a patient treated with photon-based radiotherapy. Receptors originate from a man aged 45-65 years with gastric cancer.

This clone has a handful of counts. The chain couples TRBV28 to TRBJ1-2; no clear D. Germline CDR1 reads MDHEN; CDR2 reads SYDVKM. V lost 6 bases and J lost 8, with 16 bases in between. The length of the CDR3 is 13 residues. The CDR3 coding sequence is TGTGCCAGCAGCTCCGGGCCCCAAGGGGGCTACACCTTC. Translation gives CASSSGPQGGYTF.

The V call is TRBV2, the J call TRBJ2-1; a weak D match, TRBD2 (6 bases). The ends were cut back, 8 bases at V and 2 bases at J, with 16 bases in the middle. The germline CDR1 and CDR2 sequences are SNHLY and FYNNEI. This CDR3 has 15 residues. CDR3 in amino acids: CASGLGSVPYNEQFF. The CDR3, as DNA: TGTGCCAGCGGGCTCGGGAGTGTCCCCTACAATGAGCAGTTCTTC.

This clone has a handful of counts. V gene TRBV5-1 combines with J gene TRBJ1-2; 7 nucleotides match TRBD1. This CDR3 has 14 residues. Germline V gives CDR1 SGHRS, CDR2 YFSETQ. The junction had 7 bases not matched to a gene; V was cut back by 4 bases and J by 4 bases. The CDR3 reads CASSPEGAGYGYTF. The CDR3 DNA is TGCGCCAGCAGCCCCGAGGGGGCTGGCTATGGCTACACCTTC. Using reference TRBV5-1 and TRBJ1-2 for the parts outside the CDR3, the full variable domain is KAGVTQTPRYLIKTRGQQVTLSCSPISGHRSVSWYQQTPGQGLQFLFEYFSETQRNKGNFPGRFSGRQFSNSRSEMNVSTLELGDSALYLCASSPEGAGYGYTFGSGTRLTVV.

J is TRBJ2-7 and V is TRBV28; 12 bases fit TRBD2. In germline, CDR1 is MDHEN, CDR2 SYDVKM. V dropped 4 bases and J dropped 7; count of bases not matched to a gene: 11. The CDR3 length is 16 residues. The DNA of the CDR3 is TGTGCCAGCAGTTCCCTTTCTAGCGGGAGGGCCGGAGAGCAGTACTTC. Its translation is CASSSLSSGRAGEQYF.

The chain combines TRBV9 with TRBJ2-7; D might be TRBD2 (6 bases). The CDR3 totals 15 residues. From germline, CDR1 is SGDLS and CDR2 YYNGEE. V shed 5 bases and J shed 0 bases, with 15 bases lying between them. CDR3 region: CASSRGGPSSYEQYF. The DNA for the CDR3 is TGTGCCAGCAGTCGGGGAGGCCCGAGCTCCTACGAGCAGTACTTC.